The 3 T cell receptor beta chains in this list originate from one sample, sequenced in a study of cytomegalovirus exposure and HLA in healthy donors. This PCR relied on a set of 60 Vbeta primers and 13 Jbeta primers. Assay used: immunoSEQ multiplex PCR; TCRdb lists only in-frame clones, some missing. The repertoire holds 150,000 to 200,000 clones, with roughly 72% as singletons. Sequenced material: PBMCs. Source of these receptors: a woman under 40 in good health and CMV-seropositive.

About this clone itself: The CDR3 ends on some other residue instead of the conserved phenylalanine or tryptophan, so this is likely a read error. No DNA is shown, since the ends of the CDR3 on it are uncertain; the CDR3 is the one TCRdb lists. The chain has TRBV12-2 and TRBJ2-7; the table's D call TRBD2 went unverified against the DNA. TRBV12-2 is a pseudogene locus. From its first to its last residue, the CDR3 has 9 amino acids. CDR3 amino acids: CASRLDAIL.

The chain employs TRBV15 and TRBJ2-3; D may be TRBD2 (5 bases). The ends were cut back, 8 bases at V and 2 bases at J, with 14 bases in the middle. CDR3 length: 14 amino acids. The germline V gene encodes CDR1 LNHNV and CDR2 YYDKDF (reference sequence). CDR3 sequence (DNA): TGTGCCACCCAACAACCGGGGATCACAGATACGCAGTATTTT. This translates into CATQQPGITDTQYF.

With regard to this clone: A junction boundary mismatches the germline segment, possibly from a read error. The same CDR3 also results from other DNA sequences found in this sample. The chain employs TRBV6-1 and TRBJ1-2, with D maybe TRBD1 (5 bases). The CDR3 covers 14 residues. Germline V gives CDR1 MNHNS, CDR2 SASEGT. In DNA form, the CDR3 reads TGTGCTAGCAGTGCCCAGGGAGGGGTGTATGGCTACACCTTC. This gives the protein CASSAQGGVYGYTF.